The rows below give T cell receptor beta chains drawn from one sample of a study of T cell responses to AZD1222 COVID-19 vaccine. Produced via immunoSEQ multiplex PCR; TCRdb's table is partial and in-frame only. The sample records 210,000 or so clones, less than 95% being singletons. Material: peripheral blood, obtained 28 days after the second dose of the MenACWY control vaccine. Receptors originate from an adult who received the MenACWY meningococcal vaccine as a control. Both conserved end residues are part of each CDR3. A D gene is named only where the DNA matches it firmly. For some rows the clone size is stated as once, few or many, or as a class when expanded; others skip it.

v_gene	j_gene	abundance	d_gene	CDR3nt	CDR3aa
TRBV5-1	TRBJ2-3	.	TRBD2	TGCGCCAGCAGCCAACCGGGACTAGTTGATACGCAGTATTTT	CASSQPGLVDTQYF
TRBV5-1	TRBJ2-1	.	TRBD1	TGCGCCAGCAGCCCGGGACAGGCACAAATCAATGAGCAGTTCTTC	CASSPGQAQINEQFF
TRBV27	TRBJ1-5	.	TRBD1	TGTGCCAGCAGCGACAGGGTGGACAATCAGCCCCAGCATTTT	CASSDRVDNQPQHF
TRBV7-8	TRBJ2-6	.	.	TGTGCCAGCAGCCCTACACCGGGATCTGGGGCCAACGTCCTGACTTTC	CASSPTPGSGANVLTF
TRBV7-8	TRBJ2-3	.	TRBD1	TGTGCCAGCAGCACGGGACAGGGGGGAGATACGCAGTATTTT	CASSTGQGGDTQYF
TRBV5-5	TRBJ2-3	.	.	TGTGCCAGCAGCACACTCCGGAGCACAGATACGCAGTATTTT	CASSTLRSTDTQYF
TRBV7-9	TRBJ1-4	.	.	TGTGCCAGCAGCTTCGAAACAGTAGGAAAACTGTTTTTT	CASSFETVGKLFF
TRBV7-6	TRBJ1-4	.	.	TGTGCCAGCAGCTTAGCAGGGGGGACAAATGAAAAACTGTTTTTT	CASSLAGGTNEKLFF
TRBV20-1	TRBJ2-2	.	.	TGCAGTGCTAGTCCTCGTGGAGGGAGTTACACCGGGGAGCTGTTTTTT	CSASPRGGSYTGELFF
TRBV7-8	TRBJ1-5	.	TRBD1	TGTGCCAGCAGCGAAGGGACAGTGGTCCAGCCCCAGCATTTT	CASSEGTVVQPQHF
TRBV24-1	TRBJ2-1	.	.	TGTGCCACCAGTGATCCGACCGGGACTGACTACAATGAGCAGTTCTTC	CATSDPTGTDYNEQFF
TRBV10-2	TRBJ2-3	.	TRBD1	TGCGCCAGCAGACAGGGGGGCACAGATACGCAGTATTTT	CASRQGGTDTQYF
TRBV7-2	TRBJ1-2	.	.	TGTGCCAGCAGCTCGACAGGCAACTATGGCTACACCTTC	CASSSTGNYGYTF
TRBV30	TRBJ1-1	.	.	TGTGCCTGGAGTACTCTTAACACTGAAGCTTTCTTT	CAWSTLNTEAFF
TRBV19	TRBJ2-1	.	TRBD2	TGTGCCAGTAGTGACCGGGCCCCAGCGGGAAGCAATGAGCAGTTCTTC	CASSDRAPAGSNEQFF
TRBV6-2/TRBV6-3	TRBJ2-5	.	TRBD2	TGTGCCAGCAGTTACTTAGCGGGGGAAGAGACCCAGTACTTC	CASSYLAGEETQYF
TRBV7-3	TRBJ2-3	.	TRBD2	TGTGCCAGCAGCGAAGGACTAGCGGGGAGCACAGATACGCAGTATTTT	CASSEGLAGSTDTQYF
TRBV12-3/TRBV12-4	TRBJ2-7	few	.	TGTGCCAGCAGTTTTTCGAGCGAGCAGTACTTC	CASSFSSEQYF
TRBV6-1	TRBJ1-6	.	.	TGTGCCAGCAGTGAAGGGCGGGGCATGAAAAATTCACCCCTCCACTTT	CASSEGRGMKNSPLHF
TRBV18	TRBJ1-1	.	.	TGTGCCAGCTCTGTAACGACTGCGATGAACACTGAAGCTTTCTTT	CASSVTTAMNTEAFF
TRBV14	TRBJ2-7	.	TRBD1	TGTGCCAGCAGCCTCTATAACAGGGGTCTTGAGCAGTACTTC	CASSLYNRGLEQYF
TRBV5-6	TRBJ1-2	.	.	TGTGCCAGTCACGGGGATAGCGCTAATAACTATGGCTACACCTTC	CASHGDSANNYGYTF
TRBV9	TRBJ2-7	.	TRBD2	TGTGCCAGCAGCGTCCGAAGCGGGGCCTCAAACGAGCAGTACTTC	CASSVRSGASNEQYF
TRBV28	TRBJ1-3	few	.	TGTGCCAGCAGCCAACTTGGACCGTCCTCTGGAAACACCATATATTTT	CASSQLGPSSGNTIYF
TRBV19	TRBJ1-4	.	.	TGTGCCAGTAGTATACGAATACAACCGAGTGAAAAACTGTTTTTT	CASSIRIQPSEKLFF
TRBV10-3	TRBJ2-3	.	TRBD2	TGTGCCATAACGCGGGAGGACACAGATACGCAGTATTTT	CAITREDTDTQYF
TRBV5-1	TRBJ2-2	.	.	TGCGCCAGCAGCTTGATGACAGCGAACACCGGGGAGCTGTTTTTT	CASSLMTANTGELFF
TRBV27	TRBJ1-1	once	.	TGTGCCAGCAGTTCGCAGGAACGGGGCACTGAAGCTTTCTTT	CASSSQERGTEAFF